These 21 T cell receptor beta chains were all obtained from the same sample, sequenced in a study of PD-1 blockade in mismatch repair-deficient tumors. Assay used: immunoSEQ multiplex PCR; TCRdb lists only in-frame clones, some missing. The data hold about 68,000 clones, with 60% to 80% observed a single time. The source was peripheral blood, collected 2 weeks after starting pembrolizumab. The receptor source for this set is an adult with mismatch repair-deficient cancer.

V and J are TRBV6-6 and TRBJ1-2; D is unclear. The V and J ends lost 2 bases and 3 bases respectively, with 10 bases between them. In germline, CDR1 is MNHNY, CDR2 SVGAGI (reference sequence). The CDR3 covers 14 residues. The CDR3 DNA sequence: TGTGCCAGCAGTTACGGTGACGAAGACTATGGCTACACCTTC. Amino acids: CASSYGDEDYGYTF.

The CDR3 loop is CASSLEALLAGGREQFF. The CDR3, as DNA: TGTGCCAGCAGCTTAGAGGCCCTACTAGCGGGAGGGAGGGAGCAGTTCTTC. V gene TRBV7-2 combines with J gene TRBJ2-1; TRBD2 matches 13 bases. Germline lookup yields CDR1 SGHTA and CDR2 FQGNSA. V was pared by 1 base and J by 10 bases, with 10 bases of the junction left unmatched. CDR3 length equals 17 residues.

The genes are TRBV9 and TRBJ2-1; D gene uncertain. Trimming removed 1 base at V and 10 bases at J, with 6 bases between. CDR3 length equals 11 residues. Germline CDR1 reads SGDLS; CDR2 reads YYNGEE. The CDR3 spells CASSVNSEQFF. The CDR3 nucleotides are TGTGCCAGCAGCGTAAATTCGGAGCAGTTCTTC.

This clone was seen a single time. The chain carries TRBV19 and TRBJ2-7; the match to TRBD2 covers 11 bases. Germline V lookup: CDR1 LNHDA, CDR2 SQIVND (reference sequence). The CDR3 consists of 16 residues. V lost 4 bases and J lost 2; bases outside the gene matches: 7. CDR3 region: CASSRGTSGFAYEQYF. The CDR3 DNA reads as TGTGCCAGTAGTAGGGGGACTAGCGGATTCGCCTACGAGCAGTACTTC.

The chain employs TRBV27 and TRBJ2-5; 7 bases fit TRBD2. Germline V gene sequence: CDR1 MNHEY, CDR2 SMNVEV (reference sequence). The CDR3 runs 13 residues. Trimming at V came to 5 bases and at J to 5 bases, leaving 5 bases not matched to a gene. The CDR3 nucleotides are TGTGCCAGCAGTCCGGGGGGATCGGAGACCCAGTACTTC. It is translated as CASSPGGSETQYF.

The chain employs TRBV6-1 and TRBJ1-3, with D uncertain. V dropped 3 bases and J dropped 4 bases, with 4 bases sitting between them. This CDR3 is built from 12 residues. From germline, CDR1 is MNHNS and CDR2 SASEGT. The CDR3 DNA reads as TGTGCCAGCAGTGACAACGGAAACACCATATATTTT. Amino acids: CASSDNGNTIYF.

The chain is built from TRBV6-1 and TRBJ2-4; 10 bases map to TRBD1. Germline CDR1 is MNHNS and CDR2 is SASEGT. The CDR3 contains 14 residues. After removal of 1 base from V and 8 bases from J, the junction contained 2 bases not matched to a gene. The CDR3 sequence: CASSEGQGADIQYF. The DNA of the CDR3 is TGTGCCAGCAGTGAAGGACAGGGGGCGGACATTCAGTACTTC.

V gene TRBV6-6 combines with J gene TRBJ1-4; maybe TRBD1 (6 bases). Germline CDR1 and CDR2: MNHNY and SVGAGI (reference sequence). The length of the CDR3 is 15 residues. The germline V and J ends were trimmed by 5 bases and 6 bases, with 16 bases remaining between them. The CDR3 DNA follows: TGTGCCAGCAGTAAACAGGGAAGGGATGATGAAAAACTGTTTTTT. This translates into CASSKQGRDDEKLFF.

The chain has TRBV19 and TRBJ2-5, with D possibly called TRBD1 or TRBD2 (5 bases each). The CDR3 is 14 amino acids. Deletions cut 7 bases from V and 2 bases from J, with 14 bases between. Germline V CDR1 and CDR2: LNHDA, SQIVND (reference sequence). This CDR3 is CASTFSWGQETQYF. CDR3 bases: TGTGCCAGTACCTTTAGCTGGGGGCAAGAGACCCAGTACTTC.

This clone came up once. This rearrangement joins TRBV11-2 to TRBJ2-3; 9 nucleotides agree with TRBD1. There are 16 residues in the CDR3. The V gene's germline CDR1 is SGHAT and CDR2 FQNNGV. J gave up 6 bases and V 1 base, and 8 bases lay outside the gene matches. CDR3 loop: CASSLGGQGPRDTQYF. The CDR3, as DNA: TGTGCCAGCAGCTTAGGCGGACAGGGGCCTCGGGATACGCAGTATTTT. Complete variable domain (other parts from reference TRBV11-2 and TRBJ2-3): EAGVAQSPRYKIIEKRQSVAFWCNPISGHATLYWYQQILGQGPKLLIQFQNNGVVDDSQLPKDRFSAERLKGVDSTLKIQPAKLEDSAVYLCASSLGGQGPRDTQYFGPGTRLTVL.

J is TRBJ1-3 and V is TRBV28; D gene ambiguous. In germline, CDR1 is MDHEN, CDR2 SYDVKM. The V and J ends lost 3 bases and 0 bases respectively, with 12 bases between them. This CDR3 has 16 amino acids. CDR3 sequence: CASSLPRGVSGNTIYF. CDR3 nucleotides: TGTGCCAGCAGTTTGCCTCGCGGGGTCTCTGGAAACACCATATATTTT. The full variable domain, completed using reference TRBV28 and TRBJ1-3, is DVKVTQSSRYLVKRTGEKVFLECVQDMDHENMFWYRQDPGLGLRLIYFSYDVKMKEKGDIPEGYSVSREKKERFSLILESASTNQTSMYLCASSLPRGVSGNTIYFGEGSWLTVV.

The chain is built from TRBV6-1 and TRBJ2-2; D perhaps matches TRBD1 (6 bases). Germline V gene sequence: CDR1 MNHNS, CDR2 SASEGT. The CDR3 covers 15 residues. V lost 3 bases and J lost 5, with 13 bases in between. The CDR3 DNA reads TGTGCCAGCAGTGAGTCAGGGGTATCAACCGGGGAGCTGTTTTTT. Residues: CASSESGVSTGELFF.

The chain links TRBV11-2 to TRBJ1-2; D possibly corresponds to TRBD1 (5 bases). Trimming removed 3 bases from V and 2 bases from J, with 10 bases in between. CDR1 is SGHAT and CDR2 is FQNNGV in the germline V gene. The CDR3 is made up of 14 amino acids. CDR3: CASSFGTGNYGYTF. The CDR3 coding sequence is TGTGCCAGCAGCTTCGGGACGGGGAACTATGGCTACACCTTC.

This clone was recorded once. The chain employs TRBV14 and TRBJ2-7; TRBD2 aligns across 9 bases. The V gene's germline CDR1 is SGHDN and CDR2 FVKESK. The junction had 15 bases not matched to a gene; V was cut back by 2 bases and J by 4 bases. The CDR3 runs to 18 residues. In DNA, the CDR3 is TGTGCCAGCAGCCAAAGACGACTAGCGGAACTGGCAGGATACGAGCAGTACTTC. Translating it yields CASSQRRLAELAGYEQYF. Combining the CDR3 with reference TRBV14 and TRBJ2-7 gives the whole variable domain EAGVTQFPSHSVIEKGQTVTLRCDPISGHDNLYWYRRVMGKEIKFLLHFVKESKQDESGMPNNRFLAERTGGTYSTLKVQPAELEDSGVYFCASSQRRLAELAGYEQYFGPGTRLTVT.

The genes are TRBV21-1 and TRBJ1-5. TRBV21-1 is described as a pseudogene. The CDR3 length is 14 residues. The CDR3 DNA sequence: TGTGCCAGCAGCAAGGGGGTAAACAATCAGCCCCAGCATTTT. It encodes CASSKGVNNQPQHF.

V is TRBV27 and J is TRBJ2-1, with a possible D match to TRBD1 (5 bases). The CDR3 consists of 20 residues. Germline CDR1 MNHEY, CDR2 SMNVEV (reference sequence). The V and J ends lost 0 bases and 5 bases respectively, with 26 bases between them. CDR3 protein: CASSLSVQYSGIQGHNEQFF. CDR3 DNA sequence: TGTGCCAGCAGTTTATCCGTCCAATATTCAGGGATTCAAGGTCACAATGAGCAGTTCTTC.

The genes are TRBV2 and TRBJ2-7, with D perhaps TRBD1 or TRBD2 (6 bases each). Germline CDR1 and CDR2: SNHLY and FYNNEI. This CDR3 is 13 amino acids long. Trimming stripped 4 bases from V and 5 bases from J, with 12 bases between. The CDR3 protein is CASSVGRDNEQYF. The DNA for the CDR3 is TGTGCCAGCAGTGTAGGGCGGGACAACGAGCAGTACTTC. Full variable domain (remainder filled in from reference TRBV2 and TRBJ2-7): EPEVTQTPSHQVTQMGQEVILRCVPISNHLYFYWYRQILGQKVEFLVSFYNNEISEKSEIFDDQFSVERPDGSNFTLKIRSTKLEDSAMYFCASSVGRDNEQYFGPGTRLTVT.

This clone was seen only once. The chain has TRBV7-8 and TRBJ1-4; no firm D call. Trimming stripped 5 bases from V and 1 base from J, with 29 bases between. CDR3 length: 21 amino acids. Germline values: CDR1 SGHVS, CDR2 FQNEAQ. CDR3 protein: CASSPQRILAARVLTNEKLFF. The CDR3 nucleotides read TGTGCCAGCAGCCCCCAACGTATATTGGCAGCTCGGGTCCTAACTAATGAAAAACTGTTTTTT.

This clone appeared once. The genes are TRBV9 and TRBJ2-1; D gene uncertain. This CDR3 region has 14 residues. The V end lost 0 bases, the J end lost 4 bases, and 8 bases lay between the germline ends. CDR1 SGDLS and CDR2 YYNGEE come from the germline V gene. The CDR3 DNA follows: TGTGCCAGCAGCGTAGCGACCAGTTACAATGAGCAGTTCTTC. It encodes CASSVATSYNEQFF.

The chain joins TRBV6-5 to TRBJ1-2, with 9 bases matching TRBD1. The V segment lost 5 bases and the J segment 5 bases; nucleotides outside the gene matches: 3. This CDR3 is 13 amino acids long. Per the germline V gene, CDR1 is MNHEY and CDR2 is SVGAGI. The CDR3 nucleotides are TGTGCCAGCAGTCCGACAGGGGGGTATGGCTACACCTTC. Its translation is CASSPTGGYGYTF.

The chain is built from TRBV10-3 and TRBJ2-3, with TRBD2 identical over 10 bases. Germline CDR1 is ENHRY and CDR2 is SYGVKD. This CDR3 contains 16 residues. Unmatched junction bases numbered 3, after V lost 2 bases and J lost 1 base. CDR3 in DNA: TGTGCCATCAGTGAGACTAGCGGGACGGGCACAGATACGCAGTATTTT. It specifies CAISETSGTGTDTQYF.